This T cell receptor (beta chain) is drawn from a study of PD-1 blockade in classical Hodgkin lymphoma. Findings of the study overall: The diversity seen at baseline in complete responders resembled that of newly diagnosed patients.

The method was immunoSEQ multiplex PCR; TCRdb's version includes in-frame clones alone and lacks a portion of them. The sample shows about 58,000 clones, about 91% of them seen only once. As for this clone: The antigen is not known.

This CDR3 has 12 residues. Trimming took off 4 bases at V and 5 bases at J, with 9 bases between the two ends. The germline CDR1 and CDR2 sequences are SGHRS and YFSETQ. Every patient experienced relapse after autologous stem cell transplantation, and brentuximab vedotin exposure varied. This receptor was obtained from a human donor with classical Hodgkin lymphoma. The chain has TRBV5-1 and TRBJ1-2; D ambiguous. Sequencing used peripheral blood mononuclear cells (PBMCs), obtained before the second cycle of nivolumab. CDR3 sequence: CASSEEAYGYTF. The CDR3, as DNA: TGCGCCAGCAGCGAGGAGGCGTATGGCTACACCTTC.